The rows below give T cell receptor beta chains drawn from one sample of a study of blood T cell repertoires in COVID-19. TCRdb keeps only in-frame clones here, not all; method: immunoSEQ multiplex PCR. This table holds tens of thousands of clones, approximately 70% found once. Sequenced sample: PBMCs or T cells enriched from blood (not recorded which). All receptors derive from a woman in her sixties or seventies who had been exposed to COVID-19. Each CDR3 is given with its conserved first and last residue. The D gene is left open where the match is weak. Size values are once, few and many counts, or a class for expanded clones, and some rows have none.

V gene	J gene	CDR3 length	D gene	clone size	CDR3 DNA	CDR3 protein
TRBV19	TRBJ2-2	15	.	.	TGTGCCAGTGGCTTGGGGACAATAAACACCGGGGAGCTGTTTTTT	CASGLGTINTGELFF
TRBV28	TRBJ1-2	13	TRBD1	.	TGTGCCAGCAGTGGGGGACAGGTGTATGGCTACACCTTC	CASSGGQVYGYTF
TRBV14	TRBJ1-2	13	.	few	TGTGCCAGCAGCCTATCTCCAGGGTCTGGCTACACCTTC	CASSLSPGSGYTF
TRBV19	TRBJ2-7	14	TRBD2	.	TGTGCCTCCGATCCGGGGGGGTCTTCCTACGAGCAGTACTTC	CASDPGGSSYEQYF
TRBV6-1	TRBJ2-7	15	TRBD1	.	TGTGCCAGCAGTGAACACCCGGACAGGGTCTACGAGCAGTACTTC	CASSEHPDRVYEQYF
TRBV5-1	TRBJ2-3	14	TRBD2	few	TGCGCCAGCAGCTTGGATAGCGGGAAGGATACGCAGTATTTT	CASSLDSGKDTQYF
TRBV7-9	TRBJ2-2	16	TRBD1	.	TGTGCCAGCACCCCCCGGGACAGGGGGCAGACCGGGGAGCTGTTTTTT	CASTPRDRGQTGELFF
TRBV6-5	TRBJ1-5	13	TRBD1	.	TGTGCCAGCAACGACAGGGGGAGTCAGCCCCAGCATTTT	CASNDRGSQPQHF
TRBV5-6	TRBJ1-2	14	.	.	TGTGCCAGCAGCTTGGAACAGGATCCCTATGGCTACACCTTC	CASSLEQDPYGYTF
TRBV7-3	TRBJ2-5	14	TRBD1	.	TGTGCCAGCGCAAGGACAGGGGGGCAAGAGACCCAGTACTTC	CASARTGGQETQYF
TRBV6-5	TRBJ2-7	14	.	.	TGTGCCAGCAGTTATAACGCGGGCACCTACGAGCAGTACTTC	CASSYNAGTYEQYF
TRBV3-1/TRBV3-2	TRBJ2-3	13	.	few	TGTGCCAGCAGCCAAGCTGCGGCAGATACGCAGTATTTT	CASSQAAADTQYF
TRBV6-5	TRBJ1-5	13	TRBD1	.	TGTGCCAGCACCAAACAGGGGACTCAGCCCCAGCATTTT	CASTKQGTQPQHF
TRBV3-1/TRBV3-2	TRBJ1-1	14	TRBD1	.	TGTGCCAGCAGCCCCCAACAGGGGCGCACTGAAGCTTTCTTT	CASSPQQGRTEAFF
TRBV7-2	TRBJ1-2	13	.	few	TGTGCCAGCAGTCCTACAGGGTTCTATGGCTACACCTTC	CASSPTGFYGYTF
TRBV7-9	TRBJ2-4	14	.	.	TGTGCCAGCAGCTTCCCCCAGGGAACCAACATTCAGTACTTC	CASSFPQGTNIQYF
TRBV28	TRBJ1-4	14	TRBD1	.	TGTGCCAGCAAATCGACAGGGTCGGGAGAAAAACTGTTTTTT	CASKSTGSGEKLFF
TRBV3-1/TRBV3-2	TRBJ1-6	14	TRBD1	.	TGTGCCAGCAGCACCGGACAGGGCCCGTGGGCCCTCCACTTT	CASSTGQGPWALHF
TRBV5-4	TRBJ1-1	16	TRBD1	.	TGTGCCAGCAGTAAGACAGGGGGCGCGGGTTCCACTGAAGCTTTCTTT	CASSKTGGAGSTEAFF
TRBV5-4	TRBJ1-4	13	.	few	TGTGCCAGCAGCATGGACAGAAGTGAAAAACTGTTTTTT	CASSMDRSEKLFF
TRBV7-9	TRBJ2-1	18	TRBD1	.	TGTGCCAGCAGCAGCGATACATCTGCAGGGGGCGCCTACAATGAGCAGTTCTTC	CASSSDTSAGGAYNEQFF
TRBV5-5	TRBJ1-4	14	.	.	TGTGCCAGCAAAGTCGGAGAAGAGAAAGAAAAACTGTTTTTT	CASKVGEEKEKLFF
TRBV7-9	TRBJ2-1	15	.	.	TGTGCCAGCAGCGCCCGGGACTTATCCTACAATGAGCAGTTCTTC	CASSARDLSYNEQFF
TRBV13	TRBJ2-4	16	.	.	TGTGCCAGCAGCTTCCCAGTTGGGGGGGCCAAAAACATTCAGTACTTC	CASSFPVGGAKNIQYF
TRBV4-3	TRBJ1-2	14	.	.	TGCGCCAGCAGCCAAGGTGTCGGGGAATATGGCTACACCTTC	CASSQGVGEYGYTF
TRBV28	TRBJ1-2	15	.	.	TGTGCCAGCAGTTTTCCGGGGCAGGGGATTAGGGGCTACACCTTC	CASSFPGQGIRGYTF
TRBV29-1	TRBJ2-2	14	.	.	TGCAGCGTTAAATTGTGGCTTAACACCGGGGAGCTGTTTTTT	CSVKLWLNTGELFF
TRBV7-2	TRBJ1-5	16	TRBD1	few	TGTGCCAGCAGCTTAGGGCCGGGACAGGGTAATCAGCCCCAGCATTTT	CASSLGPGQGNQPQHF
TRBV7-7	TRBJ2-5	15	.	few	TGTGCTAGCAGCTTAAGGTCTCTTCTAGGAGAGACCCAGTACTTC	CASSLRSLLGETQYF
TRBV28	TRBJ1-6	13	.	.	TGTGCCAGCAGTTTCGGGGGGAATTCACCCCTCCACTTT	CASSFGGNSPLHF
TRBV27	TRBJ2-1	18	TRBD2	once	TGTGCCAGCAGTATACCCAGACTAGCGGGAGGGTTCTACAATGAGCAGTTCTTC	CASSIPRLAGGFYNEQFF
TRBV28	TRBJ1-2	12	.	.	TGTGCCAGCAGTTCGGGGGGCCATGGCTACACCTTC	CASSSGGHGYTF
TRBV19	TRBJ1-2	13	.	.	TGTGCCAGTAGTCGAGGGGGGGATTTTGGCTACACCTTC	CASSRGGDFGYTF
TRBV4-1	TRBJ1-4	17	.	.	TGCGCCAGCAGCCAAGCAGGACGGACTCCGGGGTCGGAAAAACTGTTTTTT	CASSQAGRTPGSEKLFF
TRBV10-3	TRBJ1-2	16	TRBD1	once	TGTGCCATCAGTGAGTCTGGGCAGGGGGCTGGCTATGGCTACACCTTC	CAISESGQGAGYGYTF
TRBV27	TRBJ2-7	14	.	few	TGTGCCAGTCGCGACTTAGTTACCTCCTACGAGCAGTACTTC	CASRDLVTSYEQYF
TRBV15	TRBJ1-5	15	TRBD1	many	TGTGCCACCAGCAGAGATAAGGGGGCGAATCAGCCCCAGCATTTT	CATSRDKGANQPQHF
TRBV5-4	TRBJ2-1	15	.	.	TGTGCCAGCAGCCTGGCTGGAGTAACCTACAATGAGCAGTTCTTC	CASSLAGVTYNEQFF
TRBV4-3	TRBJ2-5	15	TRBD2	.	TGCGCCAGCAGCCAAGCCGCTAGCGGGAGTGAGACCCAGTACTTC	CASSQAASGSETQYF